The clone carrying this T cell receptor (beta chain) came up many times. This CDR3 is 15 amino acids long. V was trimmed by 6 bases and J by 6 bases, leaving 21 bases between them. CDR1 is DFQATT, CDR2 SNEGSKA, per germline (reference sequence). This sample was taken from a study of T-cell reconstitution after alpha-beta-depleted transplantation in children. Preparing the TCRbeta library involved the use of unique molecular identifiers. From the PCR reads, TCRdb called clonotypes with MiXCR, one entry per CDR3 protein. The table lists 90,000 to 95,000 distinct CDR3 sequences, about 12% of them singletons.

Sample: PBMCs from the stem cell graft donor, taken from the stem cell graft. The J gene is TRBJ2-1, the V gene TRBV20-1; D is ambiguous. The sequence derives from a human donor who donated a stem cell graft to a child with inherited bone marrow failure. The CDR3 DNA reads as TGCAGTGCCCGAAACCCAGCGAGCTTTACCAATGAGCAGTTCTTC. Amino acid sequence: CSARNPASFTNEQFF.